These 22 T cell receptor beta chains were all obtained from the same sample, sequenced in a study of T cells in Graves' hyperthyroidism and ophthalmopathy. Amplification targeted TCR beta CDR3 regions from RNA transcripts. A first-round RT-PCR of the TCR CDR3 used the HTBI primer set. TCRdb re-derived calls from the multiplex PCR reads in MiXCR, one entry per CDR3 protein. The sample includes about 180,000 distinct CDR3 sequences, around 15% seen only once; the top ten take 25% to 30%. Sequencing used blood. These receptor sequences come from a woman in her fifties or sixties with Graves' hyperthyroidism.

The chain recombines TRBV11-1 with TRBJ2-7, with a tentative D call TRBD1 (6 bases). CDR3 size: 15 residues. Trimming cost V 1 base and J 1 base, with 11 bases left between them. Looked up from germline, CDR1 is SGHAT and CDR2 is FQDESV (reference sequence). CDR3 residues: CASSLDRVGSYEQYF. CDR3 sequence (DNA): TGTGCCAGCAGCTTAGACAGGGTTGGATCCTACGAGCAGTACTTC.

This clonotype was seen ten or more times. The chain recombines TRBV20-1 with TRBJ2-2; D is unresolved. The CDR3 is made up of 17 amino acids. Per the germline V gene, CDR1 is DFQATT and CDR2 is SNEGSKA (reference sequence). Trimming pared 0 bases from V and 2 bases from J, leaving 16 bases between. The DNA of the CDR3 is TGCAGTGCTAGAGATGATACCCGAAGGGCAAACACCGGGGAGCTGTTTTTT. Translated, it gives CSARDDTRRANTGELFF.

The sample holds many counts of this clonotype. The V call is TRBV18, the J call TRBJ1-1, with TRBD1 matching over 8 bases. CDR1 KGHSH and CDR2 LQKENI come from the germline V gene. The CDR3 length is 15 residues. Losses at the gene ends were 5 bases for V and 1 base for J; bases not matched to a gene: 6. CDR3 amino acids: CASSSGQAPNTEAFF. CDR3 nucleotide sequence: TGTGCCAGCTCATCGGGACAGGCGCCGAACACTGAAGCTTTCTTT.

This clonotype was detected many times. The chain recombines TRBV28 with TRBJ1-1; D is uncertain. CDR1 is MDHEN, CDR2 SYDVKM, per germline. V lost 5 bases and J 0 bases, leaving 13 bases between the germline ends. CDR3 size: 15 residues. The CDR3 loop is CASSPPPPMNTEAFF. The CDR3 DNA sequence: TGTGCCAGCAGTCCCCCCCCTCCGATGAACACTGAAGCTTTCTTT.

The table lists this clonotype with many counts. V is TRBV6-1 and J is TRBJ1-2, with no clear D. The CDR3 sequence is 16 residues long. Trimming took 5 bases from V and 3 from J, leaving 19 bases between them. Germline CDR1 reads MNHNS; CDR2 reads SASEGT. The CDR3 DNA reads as TGTGCCAGCAGTCCATACTCGCCGGAAGCGGACTATGGCTACACCTTC. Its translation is CASSPYSPEADYGYTF.

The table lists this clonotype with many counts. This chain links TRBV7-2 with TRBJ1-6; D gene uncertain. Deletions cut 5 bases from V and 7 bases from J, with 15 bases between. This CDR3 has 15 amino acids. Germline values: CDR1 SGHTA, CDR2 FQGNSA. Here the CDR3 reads CASSQPRQLNSPLHF. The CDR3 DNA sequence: TGTGCCAGCAGCCAGCCCCGACAACTCAATTCACCCCTCCACTTT.

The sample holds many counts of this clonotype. This CDR3 is CAISDRLHRGKETQYF. The CDR3 DNA is TGTGCCATCAGTGATCGACTGCACAGGGGGAAAGAGACCCAGTACTTC. The chain uses TRBV10-3 and TRBJ2-5; TRBD1 matches at 8 bases. CDR3 length: 16 amino acids. CDR1 ENHRY and CDR2 SYGVKD come from the germline V gene. Losses at the gene ends were 3 bases for V and 3 bases for J; bases not matched to a gene: 9.

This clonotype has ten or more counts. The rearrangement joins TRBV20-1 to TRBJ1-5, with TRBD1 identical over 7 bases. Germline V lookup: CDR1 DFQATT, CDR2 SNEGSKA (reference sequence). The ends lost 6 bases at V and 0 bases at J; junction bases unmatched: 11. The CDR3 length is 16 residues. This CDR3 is CSALRQGGYSNQPQHF. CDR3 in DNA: TGCAGTGCCCTCCGACAGGGCGGATATAGCAATCAGCCCCAGCATTTT.

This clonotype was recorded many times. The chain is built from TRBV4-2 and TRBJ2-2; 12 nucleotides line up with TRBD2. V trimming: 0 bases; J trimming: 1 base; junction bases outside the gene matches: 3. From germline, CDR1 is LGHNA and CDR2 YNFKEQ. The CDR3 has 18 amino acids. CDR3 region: CASSQEASGGVNTGELFF. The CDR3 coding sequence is TGTGCCAGCAGCCAAGAGGCTAGCGGGGGGGTGAACACCGGGGAGCTGTTTTTT.

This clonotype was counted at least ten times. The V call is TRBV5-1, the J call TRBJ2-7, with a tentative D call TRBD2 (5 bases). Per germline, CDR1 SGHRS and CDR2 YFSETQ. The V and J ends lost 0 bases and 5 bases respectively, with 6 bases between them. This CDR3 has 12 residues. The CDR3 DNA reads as TGCGCCAGCAGCTTGGTGCGGGACGAGCAGTACTTC. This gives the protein CASSLVRDEQYF.

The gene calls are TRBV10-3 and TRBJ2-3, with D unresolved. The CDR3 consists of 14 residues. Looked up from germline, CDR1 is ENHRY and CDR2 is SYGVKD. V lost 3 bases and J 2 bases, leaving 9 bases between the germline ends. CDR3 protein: CAISDSGSTDTQYF. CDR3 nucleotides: TGTGCCATCAGTGATTCCGGGTCCACAGATACGCAGTATTTT.

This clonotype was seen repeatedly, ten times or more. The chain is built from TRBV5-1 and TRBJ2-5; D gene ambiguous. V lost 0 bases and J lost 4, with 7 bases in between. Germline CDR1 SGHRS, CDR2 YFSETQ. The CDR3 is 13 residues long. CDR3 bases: TGCGCCAGCAGCTTGGACACAACAGAGACCCAGTACTTC. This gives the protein CASSLDTTETQYF.

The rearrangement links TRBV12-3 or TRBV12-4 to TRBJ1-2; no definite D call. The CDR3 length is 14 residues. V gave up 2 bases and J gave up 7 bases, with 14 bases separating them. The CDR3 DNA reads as TGTGCCAGCAGTTTATTAATGGTACGAAGTGGCTACACCTTC. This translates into CASSLLMVRSGYTF.

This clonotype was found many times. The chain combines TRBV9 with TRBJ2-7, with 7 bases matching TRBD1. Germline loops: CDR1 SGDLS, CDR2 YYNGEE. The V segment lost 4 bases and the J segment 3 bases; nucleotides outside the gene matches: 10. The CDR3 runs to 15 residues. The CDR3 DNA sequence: TGTGCCAGCAGCCCCACAGGGGCGGTCGGCTACGAGCAGTACTTC. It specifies CASSPTGAVGYEQYF.

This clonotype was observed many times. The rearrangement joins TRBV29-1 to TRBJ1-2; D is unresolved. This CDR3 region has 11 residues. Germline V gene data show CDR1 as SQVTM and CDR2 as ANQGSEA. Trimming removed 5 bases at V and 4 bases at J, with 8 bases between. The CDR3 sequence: CSVIGVYGYTF. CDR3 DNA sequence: TGCAGCGTTATTGGGGTCTATGGCTACACCTTC.

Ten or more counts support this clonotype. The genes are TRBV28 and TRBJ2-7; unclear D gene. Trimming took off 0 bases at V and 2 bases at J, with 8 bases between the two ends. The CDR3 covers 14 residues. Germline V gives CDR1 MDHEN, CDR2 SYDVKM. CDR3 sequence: CASSLWGSTYEQYF. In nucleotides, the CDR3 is TGTGCCAGCAGTTTATGGGGCAGTACCTACGAGCAGTACTTC.

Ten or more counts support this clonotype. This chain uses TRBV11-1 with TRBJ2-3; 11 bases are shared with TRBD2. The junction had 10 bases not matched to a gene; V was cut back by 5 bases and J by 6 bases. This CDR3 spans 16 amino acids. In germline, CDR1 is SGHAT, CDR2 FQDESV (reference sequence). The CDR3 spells CASSTPVAGGKDTQYF. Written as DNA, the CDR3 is TGTGCCAGCAGCACCCCAGTAGCGGGGGGGAAGGATACGCAGTATTTT.

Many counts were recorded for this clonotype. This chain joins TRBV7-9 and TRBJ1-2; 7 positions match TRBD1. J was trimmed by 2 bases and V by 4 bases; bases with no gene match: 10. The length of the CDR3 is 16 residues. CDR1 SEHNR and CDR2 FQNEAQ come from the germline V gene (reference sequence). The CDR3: CASSWGASGGNYGYTF. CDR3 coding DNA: TGTGCCAGCAGCTGGGGGGCTTCAGGGGGGAACTATGGCTACACCTTC.

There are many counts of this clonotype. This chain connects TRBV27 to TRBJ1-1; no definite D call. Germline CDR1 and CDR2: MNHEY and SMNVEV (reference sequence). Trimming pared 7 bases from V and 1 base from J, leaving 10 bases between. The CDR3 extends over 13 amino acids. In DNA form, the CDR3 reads TGTGCCAGCAAAGGGCAGACGAACACTGAAGCTTTCTTT. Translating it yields CASKGQTNTEAFF.

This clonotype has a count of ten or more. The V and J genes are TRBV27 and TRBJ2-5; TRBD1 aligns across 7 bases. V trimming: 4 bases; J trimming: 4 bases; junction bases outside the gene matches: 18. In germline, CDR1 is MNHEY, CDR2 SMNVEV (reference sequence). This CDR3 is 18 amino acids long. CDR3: CASSSTTGVGVERETQYF. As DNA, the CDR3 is TGTGCCAGCAGTTCTACAACAGGGGTAGGAGTCGAGAGAGAGACCCAGTACTTC.

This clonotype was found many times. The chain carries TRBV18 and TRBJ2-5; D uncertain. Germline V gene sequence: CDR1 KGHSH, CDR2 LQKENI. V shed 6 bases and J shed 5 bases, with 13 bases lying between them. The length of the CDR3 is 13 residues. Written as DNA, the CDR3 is TGTGCCAGCTCTCCCGGCACAAGCGAGACCCAGTACTTC. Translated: CASSPGTSETQYF.

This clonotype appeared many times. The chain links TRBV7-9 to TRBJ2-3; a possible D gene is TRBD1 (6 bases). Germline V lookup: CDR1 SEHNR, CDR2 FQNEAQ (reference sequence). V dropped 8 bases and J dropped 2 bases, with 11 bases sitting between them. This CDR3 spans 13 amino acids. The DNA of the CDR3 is TGTGCCAGCGGTGGGGGCCCCACAGATACGCAGTATTTT. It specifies CASGGGPTDTQYF.